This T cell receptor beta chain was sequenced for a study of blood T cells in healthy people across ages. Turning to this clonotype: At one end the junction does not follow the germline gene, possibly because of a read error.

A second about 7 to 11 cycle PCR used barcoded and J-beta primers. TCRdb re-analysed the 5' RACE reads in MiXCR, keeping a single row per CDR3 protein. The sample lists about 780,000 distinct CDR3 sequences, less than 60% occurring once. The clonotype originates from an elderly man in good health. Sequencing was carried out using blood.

The CDR3 here is CASAPAPGGQFF. CDR3 in DNA: TGTGCCAGCGCACCAGCCCCAGGTGGGCAGTTCTTC. The genes are TRBV18 and TRBJ2-1; no reliable D call. The V gene's germline CDR1 is KGHSH and CDR2 LQKENI. The CDR3 length is 12 residues.